This T cell receptor (beta chain) was sequenced for a study of OX40 agonist ivuxolimab in advanced cancers. Whole-study context: Patient treatment consisted of intravenous ivuxolimab administration every 2 weeks at 0.01 to 10 mg/kg. Dose-escalation subjects each had hepatocellular carcinoma, melanoma, renal cell or head and neck cancer.

The V gene end was trimmed by 1 base and the J gene end by 10 bases; junction bases not matched to a gene: 10. This CDR3 is built from 15 residues. Germline V lookup: CDR1 SGHVS, CDR2 FNYEAQ. The study, taken as a whole, reports: The 0.1-3.0 mg/kg partial responders had among the lowest clonal expansion.

Of note for this clone: Antigen specificity is unknown. This CDR3 is also generated by other DNA sequences in the sample.

TCRdb's table, derived via immunoSEQ multiplex PCR, lists solely in-frame clones and lacks some. The sample lists tens of thousands of clones, about nine tenths seen once, with around 6.1% in the top ten. The chain links TRBV7-6 to TRBJ2-1, with 7 bases aligning to TRBD2. The receptor comes from an adult with an advanced solid tumor such as melanoma, head and neck, liver or kidney cancer. The source material was CD4+ or CD8+ T cells sorted from blood, sampled in a trial of the OX40 agonist ivuxolimab. CDR3 region: CASSLGGRGEWEQFF. Here the CDR3 DNA reads TGTGCCAGCAGCTTAGGGGGTCGGGGGGAATGGGAGCAGTTCTTC.